This paragraph reports one T cell receptor (beta chain). Its antigen is currently not known. Nothing much larger sits one base from this clone, and base qualities are not available. The data are from a study of shared clonotypes between healthy human individuals (dated by TCRdb to 2018 to 2021). Background on the whole study: The cohort comprised a couple of women and a few men aged 18 to 49 years. For each donor, CD4 naive and CD4 memory were each run on three plates, CD8 naive on two plates, and CD8 memory on one plate. The study deeply sequenced blood TCR repertoires of 5 or 6 healthy adults to estimate repertoire size and the extent of clonotype sharing between individuals. To increase sequencing depth and limit assay-specific biases, TCR repertoire library preparation and sequencing were carried out by different laboratories using diverse techniques. Per donor, leukapheresis produced somewhere between about 0.8 and 9 billion PBMCs. What the work shows at the level of the full study, not this receptor alone: Pairwise subsampling indicated that sequencing depth was expected to affect the degree of clonotype sharing among donors. The genetic and exposure-history diversity represented was limited by the small number of donors. When several donors were compared, the shared fraction of clonotypes was around 5% for naive CD4, roughly 3.3% for naive CD8, more than 2% for memory CD4, and less than 0.5% for memory CD8. Naive subsets generally had larger estimated clonotype richness than memory subsets did. Incomplete sequencing was indicated by rarefaction of sorted-subset datasets, despite the large sequencing depth. Sampling was limited to blood, and TCR repertoires in tissue likely differ from TCR repertoires in blood. Compared with non-shared clonotypes, the clonotypes found in all four sorted-subset donors had higher generation probabilities.

TCR CDR3 regions were amplified from genomic DNA by multiplex PCR using the deep immunoSEQ assay. For each cell subset, the extracted genomic DNA was distributed evenly across all wells of several immunoSEQ 96-well plates, and each plate served as one replicate. For sorted subsets, approximately 0.2 ug of genomic DNA, equivalent to around 31,000 T cell genomes, went into each replicate PCR. The purified libraries were quantified using a Qubit 3.0 fluorometer, sized with a Bioanalyzer 2100, and then quantified again using the KAPA Library Quantification kit. Each immunoSEQ 96-well plate was sequenced on its own single-read 150-cycle Illumina NextSeq 550 flow cell. The original pipeline was this. The immunoSEQ output contained only junctional sequences without quality scores, so filtering could not match that applied to full-length reads. Sequences were annotated with PyIR, a Python wrapper for IgBLAST v1.9, using IMGT germline references to assign V/J genes and CDR3. Reads were removed for weak V/J assignments (E-value above 1e-6), missing CDR3, stop codons, out-of-frame junctions, or ambiguous translated residues. A V3J clonotype was defined by an identical inferred V gene, J gene, and CDR3 amino acid sequence. Percentage overlap between repertoires was computed as shared unique clonotypes divided by the size of the smaller repertoire. Repertoire richness was assessed with RTK rarefaction, the Chao1 estimator, and Recon v2.1 estimates of unobserved clonotypes. Generation probabilities for all TCRbeta clonotypes obtained by the gDNA method from several donors were computed using OLGA. As stored in TCRdb, this immuneACCESS dataset retains in-frame rearrangements with V and J assigned. A fraction of the clones does not appear; measured against another copy, unresolved V genes explain less than half of the discrepancy, and the remainder lacks a known reason. V and J calls and clone size are given by that table; D and trimming were obtained from the DNA. In this sample the table shows about a million clones, around 77% of which occur a single time. Of the sample, over 0.8% falls within the top ten clones.

The donors were healthy, HIV-negative adults with no recently reported acute infections or vaccinations. Only Caucasian adults living in Nashville, Tennessee, USA were represented among the donors. Magnetic negative selection was used to enrich CD4+ T cells, after which naive cells were positively selected on CD45RA and the negative fraction became the memory subset. Blood was obtained by leukapheresis, after which PBMCs were separated by Ficoll-Histopaque density gradient centrifugation and cryopreserved in liquid nitrogen vapor phase. Analytical flow cytometry was used to check the purity and quantity of every magnetically sorted T cell population. Genomic DNA was isolated from each sorted fraction and quantified by UV absorbance on a Nanodrop 2000c. Sequencing was performed on memory CD4+ T cells from PBMCs. According to the study, the label for this sample's cell subset or site signals: CD45RA-negative fraction. The receptor was isolated from a man in his late teens or twenties in good health. Some clones in this sample may be carry-over from other donors' samples.

The CDR3 reads as follows: CASSVRGRDIQYF. The DNA is TGTGCCAGCAGTGTCAGGGGGCGCGACATTCAGTACTTC. The rearranged segments are TRBV6-1 and TRBJ2-4, and TRBD1 aligns with 8 junction nucleotides. V trim: 4 bases; J trim: 8 bases; unmatched bases: 4. Counted from cysteine to phenylalanine, this CDR3 has 13 amino acids. The only DNA kept is the CDR3, 39 bases in frame from the first base. From the germline V gene, CDR1 is MNHNS and CDR2 is SASEGT.